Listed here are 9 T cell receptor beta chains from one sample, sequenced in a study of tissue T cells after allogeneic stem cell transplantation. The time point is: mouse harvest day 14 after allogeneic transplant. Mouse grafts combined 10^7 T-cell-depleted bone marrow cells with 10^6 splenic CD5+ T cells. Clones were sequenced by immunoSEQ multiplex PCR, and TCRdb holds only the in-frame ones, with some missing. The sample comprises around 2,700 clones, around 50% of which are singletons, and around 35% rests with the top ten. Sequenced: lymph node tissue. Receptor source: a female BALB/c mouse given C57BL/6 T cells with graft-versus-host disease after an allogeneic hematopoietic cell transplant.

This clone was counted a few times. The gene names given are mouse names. CDR3 bases read: TGTGCCAGCAGTCTTTGGAGCTCCTATGAACAGTAC. Encoded protein: CASSLWSSYEQY. The CDR3, in full, reads CASSLWSSYEQYF. This chain connects TRBV26 to TRBJ2-7; no definite D call. The CDR3 extends 1 residue past the end of the read, so its final part is completed from the germline J gene. CDR3 length: 13 amino acids. The germline V gene has CDR1 KGHPV and CDR2 FQNQEV (reference sequence). Deletions cut 3 bases from V and 0 bases from J, with 6 bases between. The whole variable domain, remainder taken from reference TRBV26 and TRBJ2-7, is NSKVIQTPRYLVKGQGQKAKMRCIPEKGHPVVFWYQQNKNNEFKFLINFQNQEVLQQIDMTEKRFSAECPSNSPCSLEIQSSEAGDSALYLCASSLWSSYEQYFGPGTRLTVL.

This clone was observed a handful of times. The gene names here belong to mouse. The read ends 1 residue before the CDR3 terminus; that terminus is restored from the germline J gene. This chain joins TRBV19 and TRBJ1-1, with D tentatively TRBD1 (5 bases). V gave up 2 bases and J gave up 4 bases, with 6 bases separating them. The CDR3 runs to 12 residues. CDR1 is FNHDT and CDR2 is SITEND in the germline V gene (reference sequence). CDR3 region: CASSMGRTEVFF. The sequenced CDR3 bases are TGTGCCAGCAGTATGGGGCGCACAGAAGTCTTC.

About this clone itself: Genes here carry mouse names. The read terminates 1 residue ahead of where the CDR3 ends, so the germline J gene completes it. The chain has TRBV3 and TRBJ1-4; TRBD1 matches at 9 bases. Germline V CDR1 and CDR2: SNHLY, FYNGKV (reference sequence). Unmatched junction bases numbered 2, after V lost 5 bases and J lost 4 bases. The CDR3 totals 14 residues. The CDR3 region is CASSPTGGNERLFF. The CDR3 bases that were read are TGTGCCAGCAGCCCGACAGGGGGCAACGAAAGATTATTT.

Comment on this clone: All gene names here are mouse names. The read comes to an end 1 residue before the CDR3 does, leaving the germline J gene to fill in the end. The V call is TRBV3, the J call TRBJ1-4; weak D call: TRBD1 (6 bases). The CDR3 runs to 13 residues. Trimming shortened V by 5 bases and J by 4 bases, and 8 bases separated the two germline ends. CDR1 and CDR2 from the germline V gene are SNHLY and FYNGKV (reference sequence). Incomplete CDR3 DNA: TGTGCCAGCAGCAGGGACAACAACGAAAGATTATTT. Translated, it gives CASSRDNNERLF. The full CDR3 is CASSRDNNERLFF. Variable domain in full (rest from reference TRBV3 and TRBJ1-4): GPKVLQIPSHQIIDMGQMVTLNCDPVSNHLYFYWYKQILGQQMEFLVNFYNGKVMEKSKLFKDQFSVERPDGSYFTLKIQPTALEDSAVYFCASSRDNNERLFFGHGTKLSVL.

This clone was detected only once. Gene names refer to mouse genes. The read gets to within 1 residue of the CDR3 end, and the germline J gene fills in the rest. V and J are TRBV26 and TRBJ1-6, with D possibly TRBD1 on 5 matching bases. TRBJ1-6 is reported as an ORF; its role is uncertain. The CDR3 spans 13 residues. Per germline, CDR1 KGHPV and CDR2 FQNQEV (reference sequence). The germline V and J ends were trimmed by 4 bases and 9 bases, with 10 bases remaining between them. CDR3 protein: CASSRQGGSPLYF. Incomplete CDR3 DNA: TGTGCCAGCAGTCGCCAGGGAGGTTCGCCCCTCTAC.

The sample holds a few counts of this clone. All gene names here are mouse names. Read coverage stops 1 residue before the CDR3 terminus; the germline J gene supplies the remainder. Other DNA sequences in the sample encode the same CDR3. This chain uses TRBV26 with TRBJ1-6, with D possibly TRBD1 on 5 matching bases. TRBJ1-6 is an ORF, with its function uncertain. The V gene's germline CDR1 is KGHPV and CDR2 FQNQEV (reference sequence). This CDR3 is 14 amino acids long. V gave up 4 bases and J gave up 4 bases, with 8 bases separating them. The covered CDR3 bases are TGTGCCAGCAGTCCCGGACAATATAATTCGCCCCTCTAC. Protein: CASSPGQYNSPLY. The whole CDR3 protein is CASSPGQYNSPLYF.

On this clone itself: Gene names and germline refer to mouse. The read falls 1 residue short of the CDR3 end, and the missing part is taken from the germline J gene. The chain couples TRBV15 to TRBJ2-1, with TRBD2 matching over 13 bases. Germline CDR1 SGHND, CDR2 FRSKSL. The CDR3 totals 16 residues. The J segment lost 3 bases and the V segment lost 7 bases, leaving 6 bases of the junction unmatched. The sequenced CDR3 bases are TGTGCCAGCACACGGACTGGGGGGGCGCCCTATGCTGAGCAGTTC. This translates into CASTRTGGAPYAEQF. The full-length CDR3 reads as CASTRTGGAPYAEQFF.

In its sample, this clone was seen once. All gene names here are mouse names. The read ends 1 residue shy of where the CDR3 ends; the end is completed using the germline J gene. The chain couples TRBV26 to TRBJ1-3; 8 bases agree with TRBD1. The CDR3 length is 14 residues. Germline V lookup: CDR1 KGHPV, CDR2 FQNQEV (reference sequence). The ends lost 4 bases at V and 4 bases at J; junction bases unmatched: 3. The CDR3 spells CASSRDRPGNTLYF. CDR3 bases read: TGTGCCAGCAGTCGGGACAGGCCGGGAAATACGCTCTAT. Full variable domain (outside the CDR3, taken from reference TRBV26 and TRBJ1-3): NSKVIQTPRYLVKGQGQKAKMRCIPEKGHPVVFWYQQNKNNEFKFLINFQNQEVLQQIDMTEKRFSAECPSNSPCSLEIQSSEAGDSALYLCASSRDRPGNTLYFGEGSRLIVV.

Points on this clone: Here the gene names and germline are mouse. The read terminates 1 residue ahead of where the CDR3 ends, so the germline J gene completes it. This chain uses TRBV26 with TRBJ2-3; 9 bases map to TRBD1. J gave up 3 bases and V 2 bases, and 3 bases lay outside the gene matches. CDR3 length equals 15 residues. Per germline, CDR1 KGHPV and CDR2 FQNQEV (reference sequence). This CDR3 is CASSLTGQGAETLYF. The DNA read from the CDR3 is TGTGCCAGCAGTCTGACGGGACAGGGAGCAGAAACGCTGTAT. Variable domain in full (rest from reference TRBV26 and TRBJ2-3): NSKVIQTPRYLVKGQGQKAKMRCIPEKGHPVVFWYQQNKNNEFKFLINFQNQEVLQQIDMTEKRFSAECPSNSPCSLEIQSSEAGDSALYLCASSLTGQGAETLYFGSGTRLTVL.